Presented here are 22 T cell receptor beta chains from one specimen sequenced in a study of T cells in localized non-small cell lung cancer. Clones were sequenced by immunoSEQ multiplex PCR, and TCRdb holds only the in-frame ones, with some missing. This table holds roughly 25,000 clones, roughly nine tenths found once. The source material was peripheral blood, sampled before any cancer treatment. The receptors derive from a female donor of 60 years or more with stage II squamous cell lung carcinoma.

This chain links TRBV6-1 with TRBJ1-4, with D unresolved. Per germline, CDR1 MNHNS and CDR2 SASEGT. The V end was cut by 7 bases, the J end by 0 bases, with 6 bases between. This CDR3 is built from 13 residues. CDR3 DNA: TGTGCCAGCACTGGCACAACTAATGAAAAACTGTTTTTT. This translates into CASTGTTNEKLFF.

The chain links TRBV6-6 to TRBJ1-1; D is undetermined. Trimming stripped 5 bases from V and 5 bases from J, with 12 bases between. The CDR3 covers 13 residues. The germline V gene has CDR1 MNHNY and CDR2 SVGAGI (reference sequence). Here the CDR3 DNA reads TGTGCCAGCAGTGTCACAGAGGGTACTGAAGCTTTCTTT. It codes for CASSVTEGTEAFF.

The chain is built from TRBV11-2 and TRBJ1-1; no reliable D call. Per the germline V gene, CDR1 is SGHAT and CDR2 is FQNNGV. The CDR3 has 15 residues. Trimming cost V 5 bases and J 0 bases, with 13 bases left between them. The CDR3 region is CASSPKVLLNTEAFF. CDR3 coding DNA: TGTGCCAGCAGCCCAAAGGTTCTCCTGAACACTGAAGCTTTCTTT.

This chain connects TRBV2 to TRBJ2-2, with TRBD1 as a possible D gene (5 bases). Germline V gives CDR1 SNHLY, CDR2 FYNNEI. The CDR3 is 12 residues long. V lost 7 bases and J 5 bases, leaving 8 bases between the germline ends. The DNA of the CDR3 is TGTGCCAGCACCAGGGAAACCGGGGAGCTGTTTTTT. Protein product: CASTRETGELFF. The full variable domain, its missing parts supplied by reference TRBV2 and TRBJ2-2, is EPEVTQTPSHQVTQMGQEVILRCVPISNHLYFYWYRQILGQKVEFLVSFYNNEISEKSEIFDDQFSVERPDGSNFTLKIRSTKLEDSAMYFCASTRETGELFFGEGSRLTVL.

The genes are TRBV18 and TRBJ1-1; maybe TRBD1 (5 bases). CDR1 and CDR2 from the germline V gene are KGHSH and LQKENI. This CDR3 has 12 residues. V gave up 2 bases and J gave up 7 bases, with 8 bases separating them. Here the CDR3 reads CASSPLQGEAFF. CDR3 nucleotides: TGTGCCAGCTCACCATTGCAGGGTGAAGCTTTCTTT.

The J gene is TRBJ1-2, the V gene TRBV7-9, with 12 bases matching TRBD1. CDR3 length: 16 residues. V lost 3 bases, J lost 1 base, and 3 bases stayed unmatched. Germline V gives CDR1 SEHNR, CDR2 FQNEAQ (reference sequence). The CDR3 here is CASSFGTGGDNYGYTF. In DNA form, the CDR3 reads TGTGCCAGCAGCTTTGGGACAGGGGGCGATAACTATGGCTACACCTTC.

The J gene is TRBJ1-1, the V gene TRBV10-2, with no clear D. V gave up 6 bases and J gave up 0 bases, with 8 bases separating them. The CDR3 has 13 residues. The germline V gene has CDR1 WSHSY and CDR2 SAAADI. The CDR3 nucleotides are TGCGCCAGCAGAGGCGAAATGAACACTGAAGCTTTCTTT. It encodes CASRGEMNTEAFF.

The genes are TRBV5-1 and TRBJ2-6; D uncertain. The CDR3 loop spans 16 amino acids. Per the germline V gene, CDR1 is SGHRS and CDR2 is YFSETQ. V was trimmed by 0 bases and J by 1 base, leaving 8 bases between them. The CDR3 protein is CASSLATASGANVLTF. The CDR3 region has the DNA TGCGCCAGCAGCTTGGCCACGGCGTCTGGGGCCAACGTCCTGACTTTC.

This rearrangement joins TRBV19 to TRBJ1-5, with D uncertain. Trimming pared 3 bases from V and 6 bases from J, leaving 12 bases between. In germline, CDR1 is LNHDA, CDR2 SQIVND (reference sequence). The CDR3 extends over 14 amino acids. The CDR3 sequence: CASSIFGEGQPQHF. CDR3 coding DNA: TGTGCCAGTAGTATTTTTGGGGAAGGTCAGCCCCAGCATTTT.

The rearrangement uses TRBV19 and TRBJ1-1, with TRBD1 as a possible D gene (5 bases). Germline-derived CDR1 and CDR2 are LNHDA and SQIVND (reference sequence). Trimming cost V 10 bases and J 4 bases, with 22 bases left between them. The CDR3 runs to 15 residues. The CDR3: CATHPGQGVRTEAFF. CDR3 DNA sequence: TGTGCCACACACCCAGGGCAGGGAGTCCGCACTGAAGCTTTCTTT.

This clone was seen just once. V is TRBV29-1 and J is TRBJ1-2; tentative D call: TRBD1 (6 bases). The V and J ends lost 5 bases and 4 bases respectively, with 20 bases between them. CDR3 length: 15 residues. Germline CDR1 is SQVTM and CDR2 is ANQGSEA. CDR3 DNA sequence: TGCAGCGTTCTGGGGGCTATAGACCACCCCTATGGCTACACCTTC. Protein: CSVLGAIDHPYGYTF. The full variable domain, with the rest looked up from reference TRBV29-1 and TRBJ1-2, is SAVISQKPSRDICQRGTSLTIQCQVDSQVTMMFWYRQQPGQSLTLIATANQGSEATYESGFVIDKFPISRPNLTFSTLTVSNMSPEDSSIYLCSVLGAIDHPYGYTFGSGTRLTVV.

This clone showed up just a few times. The genes are TRBV7-6 and TRBJ2-7; 7 bases are a match to TRBD1. Germline V gene data show CDR1 as SGHVS and CDR2 as FNYEAQ. The CDR3 length is 14 residues. V dropped 5 bases and J dropped 6; count of bases not matched to a gene: 10. This chain's CDR3 is CASSTNRGRGEQYF. CDR3 nucleotides: TGTGCCAGCAGCACAAACAGGGGACGCGGCGAGCAGTACTTC.

The gene calls are TRBV27 and TRBJ1-2; D might be TRBD1 (5 bases). This CDR3 spans 13 amino acids. Germline V gene sequence: CDR1 MNHEY, CDR2 SMNVEV (reference sequence). Deletions cut 8 bases from V and 2 bases from J, with 12 bases between. CDR3 protein: CASRGQQNYGYTF. The CDR3 nucleotides read TGTGCCAGCCGCGGACAACAGAACTATGGCTACACCTTC.

The chain recombines TRBV5-1 with TRBJ1-2; the match to TRBD1 covers 9 bases. Germline V lookup: CDR1 SGHRS, CDR2 YFSETQ. The CDR3 is 15 residues long. V dropped 5 bases and J dropped 7; count of bases not matched to a gene: 12. CDR3 protein: CASRTGTGNGGGYTF. Here the CDR3 DNA reads TGCGCCAGCAGGACCGGGACAGGGAACGGCGGTGGCTACACCTTC.

J is TRBJ2-7 and V is TRBV5-1, with 9 positions matching TRBD1. The CDR3 is made up of 14 amino acids. V trimming: 0 bases; J trimming: 3 bases; junction bases outside the gene matches: 1. CDR1 is SGHRS, CDR2 YFSETQ, per germline. CDR3 in DNA: TGCGCCAGCAGCTTGGTGACAGGGGGCTACGAGCAGTACTTC. As protein: CASSLVTGGYEQYF.

The J gene is TRBJ2-7, the V gene TRBV7-9; maybe TRBD1 (6 bases). The CDR3 extends over 16 amino acids. V was clipped by 2 bases and J by 0 bases, with 14 bases between them. CDR1 and CDR2 (germline): SEHNR, FQNEAQ (reference sequence). The CDR3 DNA sequence: TGTGCCAGCAGCTTATCCCGCTCGGACAGCTCCTACGAGCAGTACTTC. This encodes CASSLSRSDSSYEQYF.

The chain combines TRBV6-5 with TRBJ2-1, with D perhaps being TRBD1 or TRBD2 (5 bases each). The CDR3 is made up of 13 amino acids. V was trimmed by 4 bases and J by 10 bases, leaving 14 bases between them. Germline V gene lookup returns CDR1 MNHEY and CDR2 SVGAGI. CDR3 nucleotide sequence: TGTGCCAGCAGTTCGGGGCAGGGTCGGGAGCAGTTCTTC. Its protein is CASSSGQGREQFF.

The chain links TRBV30 to TRBJ1-2; maybe TRBD1 (6 bases). Trimming left V 1 base short and J 4 bases short, with 13 bases between. CDR1 GTSNPN and CDR2 SVGIG come from the germline V gene (reference sequence). This CDR3 is built from 14 residues. CDR3 DNA sequence: TGTGCCTGGAGTGGGGCAGGGGTTATCTATGGCTACACCTTC. Translation gives CAWSGAGVIYGYTF.

CDR3 loop: CASSLTAVNTEAFF. The CDR3 DNA follows: TGTGCCAGCAGTTTGACAGCGGTGAACACTGAAGCTTTCTTT. The genes are TRBV27 and TRBJ1-1; D is possibly TRBD1 (5 bases). Trimming removed 3 bases from V and 0 bases from J, with 8 bases in between. This CDR3 has 14 amino acids. Germline V gene sequence: CDR1 MNHEY, CDR2 SMNVEV (reference sequence).

The gene calls are TRBV6-5 and TRBJ2-7; 9 bases match TRBD2. Trimming at V came to 5 bases and at J to 0 bases, leaving 5 bases not matched to a gene. Germline lookup yields CDR1 MNHEY and CDR2 SVGAGI. The CDR3 consists of 15 residues. This CDR3 is CASSLLAGSSYEQYF. CDR3 nucleotide sequence: TGTGCCAGCAGTCTTCTAGCGGGAAGCTCCTACGAGCAGTACTTC.

There are a few counts of this clone. The rearrangement joins TRBV19 to TRBJ1-3; possible D gene TRBD1, 6 bases. Per the germline V gene, CDR1 is LNHDA and CDR2 is SQIVND (reference sequence). The CDR3 has 15 residues. With 3 bases removed from V and 0 bases from J, the gap between germline ends came to 9 bases. The CDR3, as DNA: TGTGCCAGTAGTATCGGACAGAGCTCTGGAAACACCATATATTTT. It is translated as CASSIGQSSGNTIYF.

The chain is built from TRBV7-2 and TRBJ1-2; 10 nucleotides match TRBD1. CDR1 SGHTA and CDR2 FQGNSA come from the germline V gene. Trimming took 3 bases from V and 7 from J; bases not matched to a gene: 5. CDR3 length: 14 residues. The DNA for the CDR3 is TGTGCCAGCAGCTTTGGACAGGGGGTTGGTGGCTACACCTTC. Protein: CASSFGQGVGGYTF.